The subject of this entry is one T cell receptor beta chain. Its antigen remains unknown. This CDR3 has 15 amino acids. V gave up 4 bases and J gave up 0 bases; unmatched junction bases: 3. Germline V gene data show CDR1 as SNHLY and CDR2 as FYNNEI. The sample comes from a study of shared clonotypes between healthy human individuals. Naive CD8 cells lacked CD45RO and underwent positive selection for CCR7, leaving out terminally differentiated effector memory CD45RA+ cells. Healthy and HIV-negative, the adult donors had no recent acute infections or vaccinations. TCRdb keeps only in-frame clones here, not all; method: immunoSEQ multiplex PCR. Here the sample spans roughly 770,000 clones, 90% to 98% being singletons. Study results and caveats: It was the few donors that limited the genetic and exposure-history diversity represented.

This sequence originates from a man aged 25-45 years in good health. The sequenced material came from naive CD8+ T cells sorted from blood. The genes are TRBV2 and TRBJ1-5; 7 nucleotides align to TRBD1. As DNA, the CDR3 is TGTGCCAGCAGTGGGGACAGCTATAGCAATCAGCCCCAGCATTTT. Amino acids: CASSGDSYSNQPQHF.